This TCR beta chain stems from a study of blood T cells in healthy people across ages. The use of a sample-barcoded 5' primer and a J-beta primer mix characterized a second PCR of about 7 to 12 cycles. MiXCR, run by TCRdb on the 5' RACE reads, gives a single entry per CDR3 protein. Of 550,000 to 650,000 distinct CDR3 sequences listed, approximately 26% are singletons. The CDR3 runs 14 residues. The germline gives CDR1 MNHEY, CDR2 SMNVEV (reference sequence). These data are also associated with another study on T cells of mothers and their children.

Sequenced material: blood. This TCR derives from a boy aged 2-15 years in good health. The chain is built from TRBV27 and TRBJ2-5; TRBD1 aligns across 11 bases. The last part of the DNA fits TRBJ2-7 better; the J call may be wrong. CDR3 DNA sequence: TGTGCCAGCAAAGTGGGACAGGGGGGATACGAGCAGTACTTC. Its translation: CASKVGQGGYEQYF.